The 29 T cell receptor beta chains below all came from one sample that was sequenced in a study of T cell repertoires in cytomegalovirus infection. TCRdb redid the calling of the reads with MiXCR, one entry per CDR3 protein. This table has approximately 500,000 distinct CDR3 sequences, more than 15% appearing once. Sequencing was carried out using CD8+ T cells from PBMCs. The receptors originated from a human donor in good health (CMV status not recorded). Some clones in this sample may be carry-over from other donors' samples.

V is TRBV27 and J is TRBJ2-3; D possibly uses TRBD1 or TRBD2 (5 bases each). This CDR3 contains 11 residues. Germline V CDR1 and CDR2: MNHEY, SMNVEV (reference sequence). The V end lost 8 bases, the J end lost 5 bases, and 8 bases lay between the germline ends. CDR3: CASDGGDTQYF. CDR3 bases: TGTGCCAGCGATGGGGGAGATACGCAGTATTTT.

The V call is TRBV5-1, the J call TRBJ2-2; D not resolved. The CDR3 extends over 15 amino acids. Germline CDR1 and CDR2: SGHRS and YFSETQ. Trimming shortened V by 0 bases and J by 8 bases, and 14 bases separated the two germline ends. DNA for the CDR3: TGCGCCAGCAGCTTGGCGGCACGTTCCGAGGGGGAGCTGTTTTTT. This codes for CASSLAARSEGELFF.

The CDR3 loop reads CAWSLGQGNEKLFF. DNA for the CDR3: TGTGCCTGGAGCTTGGGCCAGGGGAATGAAAAACTGTTTTTT. The genes are TRBV30 and TRBJ1-4; the D gene is possibly TRBD1 (6 bases). Trimming took off 3 bases at V and 5 bases at J, with 13 bases between the two ends. The CDR3 spans 14 residues. CDR1 is GTSNPN and CDR2 is SVGIG in the germline V gene (reference sequence). The full variable domain, in which reference TRBV30 and TRBJ1-4 provide the parts outside the CDR3, is SQTIHQWPATLVQPVGSPLSLECTVEGTSNPNLYWYRQAAGRGLQLLFYSVGIGQISSEVPQNLSASRPQDRQFILSSKKLLLSDSGFYLCAWSLGQGNEKLFFGSGTQLSVL.

Ten or more counts support this clonotype. The J gene is TRBJ2-7, the V gene TRBV5-4; tentative D call: TRBD2 (6 bases). Germline assignment: CDR1 SGHNT and CDR2 YYREEE (reference sequence). V was trimmed by 0 bases and J by 0 bases, leaving 10 bases between them. The CDR3 consists of 15 residues. The DNA for the CDR3 is TGTGCCAGCAGCTTGGTGGGGGGAACCTCCTACGAGCAGTACTTC. Its translation: CASSLVGGTSYEQYF.

V gene TRBV5-1 combines with J gene TRBJ2-7, with 12 bases that match TRBD2. Germline-derived CDR1 and CDR2 are SGHRS and YFSETQ. This CDR3 is 15 amino acids long. V lost 7 bases, J lost 4 bases, and 9 bases stayed unmatched. The CDR3 DNA sequence: TGCGCCAGCTCTAGCGGGAGGGCCGGGGGATACGAGCAGTACTTC. Protein: CASSSGRAGGYEQYF.

This clonotype was counted many times. This chain connects TRBV7-8 to TRBJ1-5; unclear D gene. Germline V gene lookup returns CDR1 SGHVS and CDR2 FQNEAQ. The CDR3 is 15 residues long. V was pared by 1 base and J by 6 bases, with 13 bases between. DNA for the CDR3: TGTGCCAGCAGCTTAGTGGGGTCTTTAGGTCAGCCCCAGCATTTT. It yields the protein CASSLVGSLGQPQHF.

This clonotype was observed at least ten times. This chain connects TRBV3-1 to TRBJ2-1; TRBD2 is a possible D gene (5 bases). The CDR3 runs to 14 residues. Germline V gene data show CDR1 as LGHDT and CDR2 as YNNKEL (reference sequence). V lost 4 bases to trimming and J lost 7 bases, with 14 bases between them. The CDR3 bases are TGTGCCAGCAGCCTCGGAGGAAAGCTGAATGAGCAGTTCTTC. Translation gives CASSLGGKLNEQFF.

The rearrangement links TRBV7-4 to TRBJ2-5, with 11 bases that match TRBD2. The CDR3 contains 19 residues. Germline CDR1 reads SGHVT; CDR2 reads SQSDAQ. J lost 5 bases, V lost 3 bases, and 17 bases had no gene match. The CDR3 sequence: CASSFGSVAGGPSWETQYF. For the CDR3, the DNA is TGTGCCAGCAGCTTCGGGTCGGTAGCGGGAGGGCCTAGCTGGGAGACCCAGTACTTC. The full variable domain, completed using reference TRBV7-4 and TRBJ2-5, is GAGVSQSPRYKVAKRGRDVALRCDSISGHVTLYWYRQTLGQGSEVLTYSQSDAQRDKSGRPSGRFSAERPERSVSTLKIQRTEQGDSAVYLCASSFGSVAGGPSWETQYFGPGTRLLVL.

This clonotype was recorded at least ten times. The rearrangement joins TRBV6-1 to TRBJ2-7; no reliable D call. V dropped 6 bases and J dropped 6 bases, with 12 bases sitting between them. CDR1 and CDR2 (germline): MNHNS, SASEGT. This CDR3 spans 12 amino acids. The CDR3 region is CASRDFRGEQYF. The CDR3 DNA sequence: TGTGCCAGCAGAGATTTTAGAGGCGAGCAGTACTTC.

V and J are TRBV27 and TRBJ2-7; 7 nucleotides line up with TRBD1. The length of the CDR3 is 14 residues. Losses at the gene ends were 4 bases for V and 3 bases for J; bases not matched to a gene: 6. The germline V gene encodes CDR1 MNHEY and CDR2 SMNVEV (reference sequence). The CDR3 here is CASSYGTEYYEQYF. The CDR3 DNA follows: TGTGCCAGCAGTTACGGGACAGAGTACTACGAGCAGTACTTC.

This clonotype has more than one count but fewer than ten. The chain has TRBV24-1 and TRBJ2-6; 8 positions match TRBD1. V shed 7 bases and J 0 bases; nucleotides not matched to a gene: 4. The CDR3 runs to 16 residues. Germline assignment: CDR1 KGHDR and CDR2 SFDVKD. CDR3 bases: TGTGCCACCAGGAATGACAGGGGCTCTGGGGCCAACGTCCTGACTTTC. Translation gives CATRNDRGSGANVLTF.

This clonotype was seen many times. This chain connects TRBV28 to TRBJ2-7; D is unresolved. Germline loops: CDR1 MDHEN, CDR2 SYDVKM. Trimming stripped 5 bases from V and 5 bases from J, with 25 bases between. This CDR3 is 17 amino acids long. The CDR3 loop reads CASSPTTGLVFGDEQYF. The CDR3 DNA reads as TGTGCCAGCAGTCCCACAACTGGGTTGGTCTTCGGCGACGAGCAGTACTTC.

The sample holds a few counts of this clonotype. The V gene is TRBV6-4, the J gene TRBJ2-3, with D perhaps given as TRBD1 or TRBD2 (5 bases each). CDR1 MRHNA and CDR2 SNTAGT come from the germline V gene. The germline V and J ends were trimmed by 2 bases and 2 bases, with 8 bases remaining between them. The CDR3 has 14 residues. This chain's CDR3 is CASSDTGATDTQYF. The CDR3 coding sequence is TGTGCCAGCAGTGACACCGGGGCCACAGATACGCAGTATTTT.

The genes are TRBV28 and TRBJ1-2; D may be TRBD1 (6 bases). Germline V gives CDR1 MDHEN, CDR2 SYDVKM. Trimming stripped 6 bases from V and 9 bases from J, with 11 bases between. The CDR3 is 11 residues long. This CDR3 is CASSPGTSYTF. CDR3 bases: TGTGCCAGCAGCCCCGGGACAAGCTACACCTTC.

V gene TRBV5-1 combines with J gene TRBJ2-1; TRBD2 matches at 12 bases. The length of the CDR3 is 17 residues. V was pared by 0 bases and J by 0 bases, with 1 base of the junction left unmatched. Germline V gene sequence: CDR1 SGHRS, CDR2 YFSETQ. The DNA for the CDR3 is TGCGCCAGCAGCTTGGGACTAGCGGGAGTCTCCTACAATGAGCAGTTCTTC. Translation gives CASSLGLAGVSYNEQFF.

This clonotype was detected many times. The J gene is TRBJ1-1, the V gene TRBV6-1; D gene unclear. Between the trimmed V and J ends, which lost 7 bases and 0 bases, there was a span of 12 bases. Germline V gene data show CDR1 as MNHNS and CDR2 as SASEGT. There are 14 residues in the CDR3. CDR3 DNA sequence: TGTGCCAGCACCCAAGTTGCCATGAACACTGAAGCTTTCTTT. This encodes CASTQVAMNTEAFF.

The table lists this clonotype with many counts. The CDR3 DNA follows: TGTGCCTGGAGTGTACCGAGGGGGCAAAATGGCTACACCTTC. As protein: CAWSVPRGQNGYTF. V usage is TRBV30 and J usage is TRBJ1-2, with 7 bases fitting TRBD1. V was pared by 0 bases and J by 6 bases, with 7 bases of the junction left unmatched. This CDR3 contains 14 residues. Germline V gene data show CDR1 as GTSNPN and CDR2 as SVGIG (reference sequence).

The chain uses TRBV10-3 and TRBJ2-7; D unresolved. This CDR3 comprises 12 residues. The germline gives CDR1 ENHRY, CDR2 SYGVKD. V gave up 3 bases and J gave up 3 bases, with 6 bases separating them. CDR3 sequence (DNA): TGTGCCATCAGTGATGGACGCTACGAGCAGTACTTC. This encodes CAISDGRYEQYF.

This clonotype was seen ten or more times. V is TRBV2 and J is TRBJ2-3; tentatively, D is TRBD1 or TRBD2 (5 bases each). Trimming cost V 5 bases and J 2 bases, with 14 bases left between them. This CDR3 is 15 amino acids long. Germline CDR1 reads SNHLY; CDR2 reads FYNNEI. CDR3 region: CASSRDLQYTDTQYF. In nucleotides, the CDR3 is TGTGCCAGCAGTCGGGACCTCCAATACACAGATACGCAGTATTTT.

This clonotype was observed at least ten times. CDR3 sequence: CASSQPGQGQNEQFF. The CDR3 DNA reads TGTGCCAGCAGTCAACCGGGACAGGGGCAAAATGAGCAGTTCTTC. The chain carries TRBV12-3 or TRBV12-4 and TRBJ2-1; 10 nucleotides match TRBD1. This CDR3 is 15 amino acids long. V dropped 5 bases and J dropped 7; count of bases not matched to a gene: 8.

This chain uses TRBV7-9 with TRBJ1-2; weak D call: TRBD1 (5 bases). With 1 base removed from V and 8 bases from J, the gap between germline ends came to 17 bases. CDR1 and CDR2 (germline): SEHNR, FQNEAQ (reference sequence). There are 15 residues in the CDR3. The CDR3 bases are TGTGCCAGCAGCTTAGTGGGGGGTCCCACGGGAGGCTACACCTTC. Protein sequence: CASSLVGGPTGGYTF.

In this sample, this clonotype turned up many times. The J gene is TRBJ2-3, the V gene TRBV7-9; 14 nucleotides align to TRBD2. Germline V gene sequence: CDR1 SEHNR, CDR2 FQNEAQ (reference sequence). After removal of 5 bases from V and 4 bases from J, the junction contained 8 bases not matched to a gene. There are 17 residues in the CDR3. As DNA, the CDR3 is TGTGCCAGCAGCGGCGCCGGGACTAGCGGGAGCCCAGATACGCAGTATTTT. Translating gives CASSGAGTSGSPDTQYF.

In its sample, this clonotype was seen many times. This rearrangement joins TRBV7-9 to TRBJ2-7, with 7 bases aligning to TRBD2. From germline, CDR1 is SEHNR and CDR2 FQNEAQ (reference sequence). J lost 6 bases, V lost 3 bases, and 2 bases had no gene match. This CDR3 is built from 12 residues. The CDR3 is CASSLTSIEQYF. The CDR3 DNA follows: TGTGCCAGCAGCTTGACTAGCATCGAGCAGTACTTC. The full variable domain, its missing parts supplied by reference TRBV7-9 and TRBJ2-7, is DTGVSQNPRHKITKRGQNVTFRCDPISEHNRLYWYRQTLGQGPEFLTYFQNEAQLEKSRLLSDRFSAERPKGSFSTLEIQRTEQGDSAMYLCASSLTSIEQYFGPGTRLTVT.

The chain employs TRBV27 and TRBJ2-2; D ambiguous. V gave up 0 bases and J gave up 6 bases, with 5 bases separating them. CDR3 length: 13 amino acids. Germline CDR1 is MNHEY and CDR2 is SMNVEV (reference sequence). The CDR3 is CASSLSFPGELFF. In DNA form, the CDR3 reads TGTGCCAGCAGTTTATCGTTCCCCGGGGAGCTGTTTTTT.

This clonotype was observed many times. This chain joins TRBV12-3 or TRBV12-4 and TRBJ1-5, with unresolved D. The germline V and J ends were trimmed by 3 bases and 7 bases, with 13 bases remaining between them. The CDR3 runs to 14 residues. The CDR3 DNA reads as TGTGCCAGCAGTTTGGCGGACCACGGGCAGCCCCAGCATTTT. It specifies CASSLADHGQPQHF.

About this clonotype: Since a much larger clone is just one base distant, this may be a read error. In this CDR3 the conserved last residue, phenylalanine or tryptophan, is missing, so a read error is likely. The V and J genes are TRBV6-1 and TRBJ2-1; D might be TRBD1 (5 bases). Germline CDR1 is MNHNS and CDR2 is SASEGT. V was cut by 1 base and J by 8 bases, with 18 bases left in between. This CDR3 has 16 residues. The CDR3 loop is CASSEGMAGSVDEQFL. DNA of the CDR3: TGTGCCAGCAGTGAAGGGATGGCAGGGTCCGTCGATGAGCAGTTCTTA.

This chain joins TRBV29-1 and TRBJ2-7; D possibly uses TRBD1 or TRBD2 (5 bases each). This CDR3 contains 13 residues. Germline V CDR1 and CDR2: SQVTM, ANQGSEA. V was shortened by 4 bases and J by 2 bases, with 12 bases between the two germline ends. Here the CDR3 DNA reads TGCAGCGTTGTAGGGGCGGAGGCCTACGAGCAGTACTTC. This gives the protein CSVVGAEAYEQYF.

Many counts were recorded for this clonotype. V and J are TRBV7-9 and TRBJ2-2; tentatively, D is TRBD1 (5 bases). The CDR3 spans 14 residues. Germline V gene data show CDR1 as SEHNR and CDR2 as FQNEAQ (reference sequence). Trimming removed 1 base from V and 7 bases from J, with 10 bases in between. CDR3 nucleotide sequence: TGTGCCAGCAGCTTAGACTCTAGGGGCGGGGAGCTGTTTTTT. It specifies CASSLDSRGGELFF.

Points on this clonotype: This may be a read error: a much more frequent sequence differs by one nucleotide. This chain uses TRBV12-3 or TRBV12-4 with TRBJ1-5; TRBD1 matches at 7 bases. There are 17 residues in the CDR3. With 9 bases clipped from V and 1 base from J, the junction kept 15 bases outside the gene matches. The CDR3 spells CARSHGISGQSNQPQHF. CDR3 DNA sequence: TGTGCCAGAAGCCACGGGATCTCGGGACAGAGCAATCAGCCCCAGCATTTT.